This entry concerns a single T cell receptor beta chain. The data belong to a study of radiation and T cells in renal cell carcinoma. The repertoire was sequenced with immunoSEQ multiplex PCR; TCRdb's copy has only in-frame clones and lacks some. Found here are more than 75,000 clones, approximately 86% of them singletons; the top ten hold approximately 22%. This sample's time point: blood 2 weeks post-SBRT. Treatment meaning: 15 Gy SBRT to primary tumor, nephrectomy 4 weeks later. V lost 4 bases, J lost 7 bases, and 11 bases lay in between. From germline, CDR1 is SNHLY and CDR2 FYNNEI. The CDR3 has 14 residues.

The sequence derives from a woman in her 50s with renal cell carcinoma. The material sequenced was blood, taken from a patient whose treatment included radiotherapy and nephrectomy. The chain is built from TRBV2 and TRBJ1-6; D possibly corresponds to TRBD1 (5 bases). CDR3 DNA sequence: TGTGCCAGCAGTGTCGGGGCCTTGAATTCACCCCTCCACTTT. The encoded protein is CASSVGALNSPLHF.